This T cell receptor (beta chain) was sequenced during a study of regulatory T cells in long-lasting Graves disease. Stated time point: persistent/refractory GD, antithyroid drugs over 5 years with positive TRAb. Extracted RNA from PBMCs served as the source of the TCR library. CDR3-region Arm-PCR and iRepertoire HTBI primers produced the TCR beta libraries. TCRdb processed the multiplex PCR reads anew with MiXCR; each CDR3 protein has one entry. The repertoire holds about 660,000 distinct CDR3 sequences, with about 30% as singletons. V was shortened by 1 base and J by 5 bases, with 7 bases between the two germline ends. CDR1 is DFQATT, CDR2 SNEGSKA, per germline (reference sequence). The CDR3 has 12 amino acids.

This material consisted of peripheral blood mononuclear cells (PBMCs), taken when the disease was refractory, from a patient treated with antithyroid drugs. This receptor was identified in a female donor with Graves disease. The rearrangement links TRBV20-1 to TRBJ2-3; D not resolved. CDR3 region: CSARVGIDTQYF. CDR3 in DNA: TGCAGTGCTAGAGTGGGCATAGATACGCAGTATTTT.